The 21 T cell receptor beta chains below come from one sample, sequenced in a study of response to subunit inactivated influenza vaccine. MiXCR, applied by TCRdb to the RT-PCR reads, yields one record per CDR3 protein. The repertoire holds around 300,000 distinct CDR3 sequences, with about 20% as singletons. This specimen was PBMCs from blood, taken about 20 months after vaccination. The receptor source for this set is a man aged 50-75 years who received an inactivated influenza vaccine.

The rearrangement uses TRBV21-1 and TRBJ2-7; TRBD2, the table's D call, lacks a check against the DNA. TRBV21-1 is a listed pseudogene. The CDR3 is made up of 16 amino acids. CDR3 sequence: CASSATTGLEIHEQYF. The CDR3 DNA is TGTGCCAGCAGCGCAACAACGGGACTAGAAATCCACGAGCAGTACTTC.

The chain couples TRBV7-2 to TRBJ2-3; no firm D call. The V end lost 0 bases, the J end lost 5 bases, and 6 bases lay between the germline ends. The germline CDR1 and CDR2 sequences are SGHTA and FQGNSA. The CDR3 is 13 residues long. This chain's CDR3 is CASSLAVRDTQYF. DNA for the CDR3: TGTGCCAGCAGCTTAGCGGTTAGAGATACGCAGTATTTT.

This clonotype was seen a handful of times. V is TRBV7-3 and J is TRBJ2-7; 7 bases map to TRBD1. The germline CDR1 and CDR2 sequences are SGHTA and FQGTGA. The V segment lost 6 bases and the J segment 2 bases; nucleotides outside the gene matches: 13. This CDR3 spans 16 amino acids. DNA for the CDR3: TGTGCCAGCAGTACCGCAGATCCGGGACAGACCTACGAGCAGTACTTC. Protein sequence: CASSTADPGQTYEQYF.

The rearrangement joins TRBV12-3 or TRBV12-4 to TRBJ2-2; possibly TRBD1 for D (5 bases). This CDR3 is built from 15 residues. The V end was cut by 6 bases, the J end by 6 bases, with 17 bases between. The CDR3 reads CASSFRVKLAGELFF. In DNA, the CDR3 is TGTGCCAGCAGCTTCAGGGTAAAGTTGGCCGGGGAGCTGTTTTTT.

The chain links TRBV7-6 to TRBJ1-5; D is perhaps TRBD1 (5 bases). The CDR3 extends over 17 amino acids. The germline gives CDR1 SGHVS, CDR2 FNYEAQ. V was trimmed by 1 base and J by 0 bases, leaving 13 bases between them. The CDR3 DNA reads TGTGCCAGCAGCTTAGGCTCGGCAGGGAGTAGCAATCAGCCCCAGCATTTT. It encodes CASSLGSAGSSNQPQHF.

This clonotype showed up many times. The chain is built from TRBV2 and TRBJ1-2; no reliable D call. From germline, CDR1 is SNHLY and CDR2 FYNNEI. CDR3 length: 14 residues. Trimming took 4 bases from V and 5 from J, leaving 14 bases between them. CDR3 protein: CASSAGVGGYGYTF. CDR3 DNA sequence: TGTGCCAGCAGTGCCGGAGTGGGAGGGTATGGCTACACCTTC.

This clonotype was counted only a few times. The CDR3 DNA reads TGTGCCAGCAGCTTAGTGGGACAGGGGTTAAATCAGCCCCAGCATTTT. Translating gives CASSLVGQGLNQPQHF. V and J are TRBV7-8 and TRBJ1-5, with 10 bases fitting TRBD1. After removal of 1 base from V and 4 bases from J, the junction contained 4 bases not matched to a gene. CDR1 and CDR2 from the germline V gene are SGHVS and FQNEAQ. The CDR3 loop spans 16 amino acids.

At least ten counts were recorded for this clonotype. This chain links TRBV20-1 with TRBJ2-3; TRBD2 aligns across 7 bases. Germline values: CDR1 DFQATT, CDR2 SNEGSKA (reference sequence). The CDR3 spans 17 residues. V lost 2 bases to trimming and J lost 1 base; unmatched junction nucleotides: 12. The CDR3 here is CSARSPTSVRGTDTQYF. The CDR3, as DNA: TGCAGTGCTAGAAGTCCCACTAGCGTTCGCGGCACAGATACGCAGTATTTT.

The rearrangement uses TRBV29-1 and TRBJ2-1, with 8 bases aligning to TRBD2. V was clipped by 0 bases and J by 9 bases; unmatched bases: 7. Germline CDR1 and CDR2: SQVTM and ANQGSEA. The CDR3 spans 14 residues. CDR3 coding DNA: TGCAGCGTTGAAGATACGAGCGGGAGAGCTGAGCAGTTCTTC. This gives the protein CSVEDTSGRAEQFF.

The chain's CDR3 is CAWSTGGIYGYTF. The CDR3 nucleotides read TGTGCCTGGAGTACAGGGGGGATCTATGGCTACACCTTC. The gene calls are TRBV30 and TRBJ1-2; 8 bases are shared with TRBD1. This CDR3 has 13 amino acids. Germline CDR1 is GTSNPN and CDR2 is SVGIG (reference sequence). Trimming removed 2 bases from V and 4 bases from J; junction bases left unmatched: 3.

The rearrangement uses TRBV6-1 and TRBJ1-5; D is unresolved. CDR3 size: 14 residues. V was trimmed by 5 bases and J by 3 bases, leaving 11 bases between them. Germline CDR1 and CDR2: MNHNS and SASEGT. The CDR3 loop is CASSLDGYNQPQHF. The CDR3 DNA is TGTGCCAGCAGTCTGGACGGATACAATCAGCCCCAGCATTTT.

The chain has TRBV19 and TRBJ1-5; D ambiguous. V dropped 6 bases and J dropped 11 bases, with 26 bases sitting between them. CDR1 LNHDA and CDR2 SQIVND come from the germline V gene (reference sequence). This CDR3 region has 16 residues. The CDR3 sequence: CASRNPWKGRRSAQHF. In DNA, the CDR3 is TGTGCCAGTAGAAATCCGTGGAAGGGTAGAAGATCGGCCCAGCATTTT.

This clonotype was observed a handful of times. The V and J genes are TRBV11-2 and TRBJ1-2; TRBD1 might be the D (5 bases). V dropped 6 bases and J dropped 8 bases, with 16 bases sitting between them. CDR1 SGHAT and CDR2 FQNNGV come from the germline V gene. The CDR3 loop spans 13 amino acids. The CDR3 DNA follows: TGTGCCAGCAGGCCCTCGGGGGGTCGCGGCTACACCTTC. Residues: CASRPSGGRGYTF.

A few counts support this clonotype. The CDR3 nucleotides are TGTGCCATCAGCCTTTCCGATGAGCAGTTCTTC. It encodes CAISLSDEQFF. The gene calls are TRBV10-3 and TRBJ2-1; unclear D gene. Germline V gene data show CDR1 as ENHRY and CDR2 as SYGVKD. CDR3 size: 11 residues. Trimming removed 6 bases at V and 8 bases at J, with 8 bases between.

This clonotype was seen a handful of times. V gene TRBV24-1 combines with J gene TRBJ1-1; no clear D gene. Germline CDR1 and CDR2: KGHDR and SFDVKD. V lost 5 bases and J lost 3, with 12 bases in between. There are 14 residues in the CDR3. This CDR3 is CATSGVNGDTEAFF. In nucleotides, the CDR3 is TGTGCCACCAGTGGGGTGAATGGCGACACTGAAGCTTTCTTT.

The chain employs TRBV12-3 or TRBV12-4 and TRBJ1-1; 9 bases line up with TRBD1. The CDR3 contains 14 residues. J lost 7 bases, V lost 6 bases, and 9 bases had no gene match. In DNA, the CDR3 is TGTGCCAGCAGGAAGGGACAGGGCGGTGTTGAAGCTTTCTTT. It codes for CASRKGQGGVEAFF.

The table lists this clonotype with a few counts. The chain is built from TRBV2 and TRBJ1-2, with a tentative D call TRBD1 (6 bases). This CDR3 has 13 residues. From germline, CDR1 is SNHLY and CDR2 FYNNEI. V shed 6 bases and J shed 6 bases, with 14 bases lying between them. CDR3 DNA: TGTGCCAGCAGCGAACAGGGATTAGATGGCTACACCTTC. Translation gives CASSEQGLDGYTF. The variable domain in full, with the rest retrieved from reference TRBV2 and TRBJ1-2, is EPEVTQTPSHQVTQMGQEVILRCVPISNHLYFYWYRQILGQKVEFLVSFYNNEISEKSEIFDDQFSVERPDGSNFTLKIRSTKLEDSAMYFCASSEQGLDGYTFGSGTRLTVV.

The chain employs TRBV6-1 and TRBJ2-7; 11 bases line up with TRBD2. Trimming removed 5 bases from V and 5 bases from J; junction bases left unmatched: 5. Germline values: CDR1 MNHNS, CDR2 SASEGT. This CDR3 has 14 amino acids. The CDR3 loop reads CASSTTSGADEQYF. CDR3 bases: TGTGCCAGCAGTACGACTAGCGGGGCCGACGAGCAGTACTTC.

V is TRBV6-5 and J is TRBJ2-7, with a weak D call TRBD2 (5 bases). The V gene lost 0 bases and the J gene lost 3 bases, with 12 bases spanning the gap. CDR3 length: 15 amino acids. Germline V gene sequence: CDR1 MNHEY, CDR2 SVGAGI. DNA of the CDR3: TGTGCCAGCAGTTACTCTAATCGGGGAGACTACGAGCAGTACTTC. It specifies CASSYSNRGDYEQYF.

The chain is built from TRBV28 and TRBJ1-2; TRBD1 might be the D (5 bases). The CDR3 is 14 residues long. The germline V gene encodes CDR1 MDHEN and CDR2 SYDVKM. Trimming took 6 bases from V and 3 from J, leaving 14 bases between them. The CDR3 DNA sequence: TGTGCCAGCAGCGATGGTGGGGGGTACTATGGCTACACCTTC. Residues: CASSDGGGYYGYTF.

The rearrangement links TRBV20-1 to TRBJ2-5, with TRBD2 matching over 8 bases. V lost 2 bases and J lost 1; bases outside the gene matches: 6. The CDR3 totals 15 residues. Germline loops: CDR1 DFQATT, CDR2 SNEGSKA (reference sequence). The CDR3 coding sequence is TGCAGTGCTAGACGAACGACTAGCGTCCAAGAGACCCAGTACTTC. Its protein is CSARRTTSVQETQYF.